The T cell receptor (beta chain) described here comes from a study of cytomegalovirus exposure and HLA in healthy donors. Study at large: The Caucasian-associated ancestry cluster contained about four fifths of the approximately 390 genotyped donors.

The PCR was carried out with 60 Vbeta primers and 13 Jbeta primers. Clones were read by immunoSEQ multiplex PCR, and TCRdb kept only the in-frame ones, dropping some. The table lists roughly 100,000 clones, about 16% of them singletons. Comments on this clone: The antigen is not known.

The V and J ends lost 7 bases and 0 bases, in that order; junction bases with no gene match: 11. From germline, CDR1 is SGDLS and CDR2 YYNGEE. This CDR3 region has 16 residues. Study-level results: Available immune exposure information covered CMV serostatus only. According to a later analysis, most TCR beta chains associated with CMV appeared HLA-restricted.

The sequencing input was PBMCs. The V call is TRBV9, the J call TRBJ2-7; 9 bases agree with TRBD2. This clonotype was sampled from a female donor in good health and CMV-seronegative. The chain's CDR3 is CASWRMTSGSSYEQYF. The CDR3 DNA is TGTGCCAGCTGGAGAATGACTAGCGGAAGCTCCTACGAGCAGTACTTC.